The rows below give T cell receptor beta chains drawn from one sample of a study of cytomegalovirus exposure and HLA in healthy donors. Using immunoSEQ multiplex PCR, the repertoire was profiled, and TCRdb retains in-frame clones only, with some absent. The profile shows around 200,000 clones, 60% to 85% of them singletons. Material for sequencing was PBMCs. The receptors were gathered from a female donor in good health and CMV-seronegative. Both conserved end residues are part of each CDR3. The D gene is left open where the match is weak. Clone size, where shown, is once, few, many, or a class for clones that have expanded.

few,TRBV6-6,NA,TRBJ2-1,CASSVKRYNEQFF,TGTGCCAGCAGCGTTAAGCGGTACAATGAGCAGTTCTTC
NA,TRBV7-3,NA,TRBJ1-1,CASSLSSVQGNTEAFF,TGTGCCAGCAGCTTAAGCTCTGTACAGGGAAACACTGAAGCTTTCTTT
NA,TRBV7-9,TRBD1,TRBJ2-7,CASSSITGVNEQYF,TGTGCCAGCAGCTCAATTACAGGGGTTAACGAGCAGTACTTC
NA,TRBV28,NA,TRBJ1-5,CASSRDSRSNQPQHF,TGTGCCAGCAGCAGAGACAGTCGGAGCAATCAGCCCCAGCATTTT
NA,TRBV20-1,NA,TRBJ2-1,CSARLGVEQFF,TGCAGTGCTCGATTAGGGGTTGAGCAGTTCTTC
NA,TRBV5-1,NA,TRBJ2-1,CASSFRTEDEQFF,TGCGCCAGCAGCTTTAGGACTGAGGATGAGCAGTTCTTC
NA,TRBV28,NA,TRBJ2-3,CASRGTDTQYF,TGTGCCAGCCGAGGTACAGATACGCAGTATTTT
NA,TRBV28,NA,TRBJ2-2,CASSYRLGEAGELFF,TGTGCCAGCAGCTATCGACTTGGGGAGGCGGGGGAGCTGTTTTTT
once,TRBV7-2,NA,TRBJ1-2,CASSLTLYGYTF,TGTGCCAGCAGCTTGACACTCTATGGCTACACCTTC
few,TRBV28,TRBD1,TRBJ1-3,CASSFRIRDRVGGNTIYF,TGTGCCAGCAGTTTTCGAATCCGGGACAGGGTAGGAGGAAACACCATATATTTT
NA,TRBV9,TRBD1,TRBJ2-2,CASSVGDREAGELFF,TGTGCCAGCAGCGTAGGGGACAGGGAAGCAGGGGAGCTGTTTTTT